A selection of T cell receptor beta chains follows, all from one sample in a study of T cell repertoires in cytomegalovirus infection. TCRdb called the reads again in MiXCR, with one record for every CDR3 protein. Of 200,000 to 250,000 distinct CDR3 sequences detected, approximately 13% appear once; the ten largest clones hold 1.5% to 2%. The sequencing sample was made of PBMCs. Source of these receptors: a human donor in good health (CMV status not recorded). Some clones in this sample may be carry-over from other donors' samples. The CDR3 runs from the conserved cysteine through the conserved F or W. A D gene is named only where the DNA matches it firmly. Part of the rows lack a size; the others show once, few, many or a class for expanded clones.

J gene: TRBJ2-1; V gene: TRBV19; D gene: TRBD2; clone size: NA; CDR3 DNA: TGTGCCAGTAGTCTCGGGACTAGCGGGGTCGATGAGCAGTTCTTC; CDR3 protein: CASSLGTSGVDEQFF
J gene: TRBJ2-7; V gene: TRBV20-1; D gene: NA; clone size: NA; CDR3 DNA: TGCAGTGCTAGGAGGCCAGGTGGGAGCTACGAGCAGTACTTC; CDR3 protein: CSARRPGGSYEQYF
J gene: TRBJ1-5; V gene: TRBV7-8; D gene: NA; clone size: many; CDR3 DNA: TGTGCCAGCAGCTTAGGAGGGGAGAAGGGGCCCCAGCATTTT; CDR3 protein: CASSLGGEKGPQHF
J gene: TRBJ2-3; V gene: TRBV5-6; D gene: NA; clone size: many; CDR3 DNA: TGTGCCAGCAGCTTGGGGGTTCAGGGGAGGGCAGATACGCAGTATTTT; CDR3 protein: CASSLGVQGRADTQYF
J gene: TRBJ1-2; V gene: TRBV7-2; D gene: TRBD1; clone size: NA; CDR3 DNA: TGTGCCAGCAGCCTTACGGACAGGGGCCGGGATGGCTACACCTTC; CDR3 protein: CASSLTDRGRDGYTF
J gene: TRBJ1-2; V gene: TRBV3-1; D gene: NA; clone size: few; CDR3 DNA: TGTGCCAGCAGCCCCTCCTCCTATGGCTACACCTTC; CDR3 protein: CASSPSSYGYTF
J gene: TRBJ2-3; V gene: TRBV6-2/TRBV6-3; D gene: NA; clone size: many; CDR3 DNA: TGTGCCAGCAGGGGAGGTACGCAGTATTTT; CDR3 protein: CASRGGTQYF
J gene: TRBJ1-3; V gene: TRBV19; D gene: NA; clone size: NA; CDR3 DNA: TGTGCCAGTAGTCCCGGACTCCCGAGCTCTGGAAACACCATATATTTT; CDR3 protein: CASSPGLPSSGNTIYF
J gene: TRBJ1-5; V gene: TRBV6-1; D gene: NA; clone size: many; CDR3 DNA: TGTGCCAGCAGTTCGATGAGGCGGGAGGGTCAGCCCCAGCATTTT; CDR3 protein: CASSSMRREGQPQHF
J gene: TRBJ1-5; V gene: TRBV5-5; D gene: NA; clone size: few; CDR3 DNA: TGTGCCAGCAGCTTCGGGGGCATGAGCAATCAGCCCCAGCATTTT; CDR3 protein: CASSFGGMSNQPQHF